In this sample, the clone carrying this TCR beta chain turned up a few times. Trimming left V 5 bases short and J 7 bases short, with 23 bases between. The CDR3 extends over 16 amino acids. This sample is part of a study of blood T cells in healthy people across ages. Together with a sample-barcoded 5' primer, a J-beta primer mix was included in a second PCR lasting about 6 to 11 cycles. MiXCR was run by TCRdb on the 5' RACE reads, yielding one entry per CDR3 protein. In the table there are approximately 800,000 distinct CDR3 sequences, 25% to 30% of which are singletons. These same data were also listed under a study on T cells of mothers and their children. As that report states: Thymic selection shapes TCR recombination output in related pairs, and it does so similarly in unrelated pairs.

This sequence originates from a boy between 5 and 17 years old in good health. Sequenced input: blood. The chain is built from TRBV12-3 or TRBV12-4 and TRBJ1-2, with D unclear. The DNA for the CDR3 is TGTGCCAGCAGTCTCATTCGGGGAGGAGGGATTGGTGGCTACACCTTC. Protein product: CASSLIRGGGIGGYTF.